This TCR beta chain was recovered during a study of response to subunit inactivated influenza vaccine. TCRdb re-called the RT-PCR reads with MiXCR, one entry per CDR3 protein. The table shows roughly 710,000 distinct CDR3 sequences, with 14% occurring only once. Per the germline V gene, CDR1 is SNHLY and CDR2 is FYNNEI. The CDR3 has 14 amino acids. Trimming took 8 bases from V and 5 from J, leaving 18 bases between them. Regarding this clonotype: The antigen remains undetermined.

Overall study results and limits: T cells newly recruited by each seasonal influenza vaccination are few, the authors suggested.

The clonotype was recovered from a man aged 45-65 years who received an inactivated influenza vaccine. The input for sequencing was PBMCs from blood, taken less than 15 days before vaccination. The chain links TRBV2 to TRBJ1-1, with D possibly matching TRBD1 (6 bases). The CDR3 region has the DNA TGTGCCAGCCGATTTGAAGGGGGAAGGACTGAAGCTTTCTTT. Amino acid sequence: CASRFEGGRTEAFF.